The 8 T cell receptor beta chains below come from one sample, sequenced in a study of identical twins. MiXCR, applied by TCRdb to the 5' RACE reads, yields one record per CDR3 protein. The sample yields approximately 1.8 million distinct CDR3 sequences, roughly a third seen once. The sample comprised cord blood. The receptor set was obtained from a newborn girl in good health.

The chain has TRBV7-2 and TRBJ2-7; D is perhaps TRBD1 (5 bases). CDR3 length: 14 residues. Trimming cost V 7 bases and J 4 bases, with 17 bases left between them. Per germline, CDR1 SGHTA and CDR2 FQGNSA. CDR3 sequence reads: CASTQGTTPYEQYF. CDR3 bases: TGTGCCAGCACCCAGGGAACTACACCGTACGAGCAGTACTTC. The variable domain in full, completed from reference TRBV7-2 and TRBJ2-7, reads GAGVSQSPSNKVTEKGKDVELRCDPISGHTALYWYRQSLGQGLEFLIYFQGNSAPDKSGLPSDRFSAERTGGSVSTLTIQRTQQEDSAVYLCASTQGTTPYEQYFGPGTRLTVT.

This chain links TRBV13 with TRBJ1-6; D unresolved. This CDR3 has 16 residues. Trimming removed 4 bases from V and 4 bases from J, with 14 bases in between. The germline gives CDR1 PRHDT, CDR2 FYEKMQ (reference sequence). DNA of the CDR3: TGTGCCAGCAGCTACTACAAGCGGGGATATAATTCACCCCTCCACTTT. Protein sequence: CASSYYKRGYNSPLHF.

This rearrangement joins TRBV25-1 to TRBJ1-1, with D uncertain. This CDR3 is built from 11 residues. Looked up from germline, CDR1 is MGHDK and CDR2 is SYGVNS. The V end was cut by 4 bases, the J end by 4 bases, with 4 bases between. This chain's CDR3 is CASSARTEAFF. In nucleotides, the CDR3 is TGTGCCAGCAGTGCCCGCACTGAAGCTTTCTTT. Filled out from reference TRBV25-1 and TRBJ1-1, the complete variable domain reads EADIYQTPRYLVIGTGKKITLECSQTMGHDKMYWYQQDPGMELHLIHYSYGVNSTEKGDLSSESTVSRIRTEHFPLTLESARPSHTSQYLCASSARTEAFFGQGTRLTVV.

J is TRBJ1-5 and V is TRBV24-1; 7 positions match TRBD1. Trimming took 9 bases from V and 7 from J; bases not matched to a gene: 5. Germline lookup yields CDR1 KGHDR and CDR2 SFDVKD. This CDR3 is built from 12 residues. For the CDR3, the DNA is TGTGCCACCTCCCAGGGGGAACAGCCCCAGCATTTT. It yields the protein CATSQGEQPQHF.

The chain is built from TRBV20-1 and TRBJ2-7; perhaps TRBD1 as D (5 bases). This CDR3 spans 11 amino acids. Deletions cut 5 bases from V and 0 bases from J, with 5 bases between. Per germline, CDR1 DFQATT and CDR2 SNEGSKA (reference sequence). The CDR3 DNA sequence: TGCAGTGCTCAGGGCTCCTACGAGCAGTACTTC. Translated, it gives CSAQGSYEQYF.

The table lists this clonotype with a few counts. The genes are TRBV5-1 and TRBJ1-1; D gene unclear. V lost 5 bases, J lost 0 bases, and 17 bases lay in between. There are 16 residues in the CDR3. Germline assignment: CDR1 SGHRS and CDR2 YFSETQ. CDR3 nucleotides: TGCGCCAGCAGTCCCGCGAGGGAGGCCATGAACACTGAAGCTTTCTTT. It specifies CASSPAREAMNTEAFF.

The chain has TRBV5-1 and TRBJ2-2, with a possible D match to TRBD1 (6 bases). The CDR3 covers 19 residues. Germline assignment: CDR1 SGHRS and CDR2 YFSETQ. Trimming cost V 0 bases and J 0 bases, with 18 bases left between them. The CDR3 nucleotides are TGCGCCAGCAGCTTGGGGTCGCCCTCAGGGGCTTCGAACACCGGGGAGCTGTTTTTT. Protein sequence: CASSLGSPSGASNTGELFF.

This clonotype was counted ten times or more. The V gene is TRBV27, the J gene TRBJ2-3; the D is unclear. The germline CDR1 and CDR2 sequences are MNHEY and SMNVEV (reference sequence). The V gene lost 2 bases and the J gene lost 2 bases, with 8 bases spanning the gap. The CDR3 length is 14 residues. The DNA of the CDR3 is TGTGCCAGCAGTTTACTGACGGCCACAGATACGCAGTATTTT. This translates into CASSLLTATDTQYF.